This T cell receptor (beta chain) is from a study of cytomegalovirus exposure and HLA in healthy donors. Across the study: HLA-typed donors were the source of roughly 80 million unique TCRs held in an early data release.

Study-level findings and limits: An Asian-associated ancestry cluster reportedly showed fewer N-insertions than the approximately 700-donor mean in a later analysis. Reported performance of the classifier showed diagnosis of cytomegalovirus status with high specificity and sensitivity. Prior analysis indicated that the majority of TCR beta V segments exhibited productivity approximately 87% or approximately 30% of the time.

As concerns this clone: Its antigen is not known.

The PCR was carried out with 60 Vbeta primers and 13 Jbeta primers. This table comes from immunoSEQ multiplex PCR, and its TCRdb copy is limited to in-frame clones, with some not included. Altogether 160,000 or so clones are present, around four fifths being singletons, with the ten largest covering 1.4%. Germline loops: CDR1 ENHRY, CDR2 SYGVKD. This CDR3 has 12 amino acids. V lost 10 bases and J 5 bases, leaving 15 bases between the germline ends. This rearrangement joins TRBV10-3 to TRBJ2-7; a possible D gene is TRBD1 (6 bases). This TCR came from a woman in her twenties or thirties in good health and CMV-seronegative. Sequencing input: PBMCs. CDR3 protein: CATLQGTNEQYF. In DNA form, the CDR3 reads TGTGCCACCCTCCAGGGGACGAACGAGCAGTACTTC.